Each of the 2 T cell receptor beta chains below was sequenced from the same sample in a study of metastatic and nonmetastatic thyroid tumors. TCRdb re-called the PCR reads with MiXCR. The sample contains about 35,000 clones, approximately 19% of which appear only once. Thyroid surgery had not been preceded by any treatment in any patient. Sequencing input: blood. The receptor set was obtained from a female donor with papillary thyroid cancer or a benign thyroid nodule (not recorded which). Some clones in this sample may be carry-over from other donors' samples.

There are many counts of this clone. V gene TRBV20-1 combines with J gene TRBJ2-7; 10 bases are shared with TRBD2. Looked up from germline, CDR1 is DFQATT and CDR2 is SNEGSKA (reference sequence). Trimming removed 4 bases from V and 3 bases from J; junction bases left unmatched: 9. This CDR3 has 15 amino acids. CDR3 bases: TGCAGTGCTACGCGACCGGGACTAGCGAACTACGAGCAGTACTTC. This gives the protein CSATRPGLANYEQYF.

This clone occurred a few times. A read error may be the cause here, since a much bigger clone is one base away. The J gene is TRBJ1-4, the V gene TRBV10-3, with TRBD1 matching over 8 bases. CDR1 ENHRY and CDR2 SYGVKD come from the germline V gene. The CDR3 consists of 14 residues. With 7 bases clipped from V and 8 bases from J, the junction kept 9 bases outside the gene matches. The CDR3 DNA reads as TGTGCCATCATTGGACAGGGAGAAGGCGAAAAACTGTTTTTT. Translating it yields CAIIGQGEGEKLFF.